The 9 T cell receptor beta chains given below trace back to one sample, sequenced in a study of cytomegalovirus exposure and HLA in healthy donors. TCRdb's table, derived via immunoSEQ multiplex PCR, lists solely in-frame clones and lacks some. The sample contains some 210,000 clones, 75% to 90% of which appear only once. The material sequenced was PBMCs. Receptors originate from a woman in her late teens or twenties in good health and CMV-seronegative.

The rearrangement links TRBV6-1 to TRBJ1-5, with D tentatively TRBD1 (5 bases). Trimming cost V 4 bases and J 0 bases, with 13 bases left between them. The CDR3 is 16 residues long. The germline V gene has CDR1 MNHNS and CDR2 SASEGT. This CDR3 reads CASSGVGADSNQPQHF. CDR3 in DNA: TGTGCCAGCAGTGGGGTAGGGGCGGATAGCAATCAGCCCCAGCATTTT.

This rearrangement joins TRBV5-4 to TRBJ2-3; no definite D call. The CDR3 contains 11 residues. Per the germline V gene, CDR1 is SGHNT and CDR2 is YYREEE (reference sequence). V was clipped by 0 bases and J by 6 bases, with 2 bases between them. As DNA, the CDR3 is TGTGCCAGCAGCTTGGATGATACGCAGTATTTT. Translation: CASSLDDTQYF.

This clone is a singleton in its sample. The rearrangement links TRBV27 to TRBJ2-1; TRBD2 matches at 12 bases. This CDR3 spans 16 amino acids. Germline V gene lookup returns CDR1 MNHEY and CDR2 SMNVEV (reference sequence). Germline trimming cut 5 bases from V and 3 bases from J; bases unmatched to any gene: 5. CDR3 coding DNA: TGTGCCAGCAGTAGACTAGCGGGAGTGTACTACAATGAGCAGTTCTTC. Residues: CASSRLAGVYYNEQFF.

In DNA, the CDR3 is TGTGCCAGCCGAGCGGGAGGAAACACCGGGGAGCTGTTTTTT. Its translation is CASRAGGNTGELFF. This chain links TRBV9 with TRBJ2-2; 9 bases line up with TRBD2. The germline gives CDR1 SGDLS, CDR2 YYNGEE. The CDR3 is 14 amino acids. J was trimmed by 2 bases and V by 7 bases; bases with no gene match: 3.

The table lists this clone with a few counts. The genes are TRBV19 and TRBJ1-2; D uncertain. Trimming shortened V by 6 bases and J by 2 bases, and 1 base separated the two germline ends. This CDR3 is 10 amino acids long. Germline loops: CDR1 LNHDA, CDR2 SQIVND (reference sequence). This CDR3 reads CASSNYGYTF. The CDR3 coding sequence is TGTGCCAGTAGCAACTATGGCTACACCTTC.

CDR3 in amino acids: CASSLQSYEQYF. As DNA, the CDR3 is TGTGCCAGCAGCTTACAGTCTTACGAGCAGTACTTC. The chain joins TRBV7-2 to TRBJ2-7; no reliable D call. V was pared by 2 bases and J by 4 bases, with 6 bases between. CDR1 is SGHTA, CDR2 FQGNSA, per germline. This CDR3 has 12 amino acids.

This clone has a single count. The genes are TRBV27 and TRBJ2-3, with D possibly called TRBD1 or TRBD2 (6 bases each). V was pared by 5 bases and J by 4 bases, with 16 bases between. Per germline, CDR1 MNHEY and CDR2 SMNVEV (reference sequence). The CDR3 contains 15 residues. This chain's CDR3 is CASSHLGGRADTQYF. CDR3 bases: TGTGCCAGCAGTCATTTGGGGGGCCGCGCAGATACGCAGTATTTT.

The count of this clone is one. This chain links TRBV7-8 with TRBJ2-7; no clear D gene. CDR3 length equals 15 residues. Germline CDR1 and CDR2: SGHVS and FQNEAQ. V was trimmed by 0 bases and J by 3 bases, leaving 12 bases between them. The CDR3 reads CASSLASGLFYEQYF. The CDR3, as DNA: TGTGCCAGCAGCTTAGCCTCGGGCCTTTTCTACGAGCAGTACTTC.

This chain connects TRBV7-2 to TRBJ2-1; the D is unclear. Germline lookup yields CDR1 SGHTA and CDR2 FQGNSA. The CDR3 consists of 16 residues. The V end was cut by 3 bases, the J end by 5 bases, with 17 bases between. CDR3 in amino acids: CASSFSITVRNNEQFF. CDR3 nucleotides: TGTGCCAGCAGCTTTTCGATCACAGTTCGGAACAATGAGCAGTTCTTC.